The sequence of this T cell receptor beta chain was determined in a study of T cells in women clearing cervical HPV infection. On the study more broadly: Controls gave blood once infection was undetectable; cases at lesion identification.

Study-level results: CIN3+ cases had significantly higher TCR repertoire richness than controls, but evenness did not differ. A classifier using richness and V gene abundances reached an AUC of nearly 0.85.

V gave up 2 bases and J gave up 6 bases; unmatched junction bases: 4. Germline CDR1 reads DFQATT; CDR2 reads SNEGSKA (reference sequence). CDR3 length: 14 amino acids. About this clone itself: Antigen unknown. The read falls 3 residues short of the CDR3 end, and the missing part is taken from the germline J gene.

TCR beta CDR3 amplified by multiplex PCR from about 1,100 ng genomic DNA. Clones were read by immunoSEQ multiplex PCR, and TCRdb kept only the in-frame ones, dropping some. This sample's clone table lists over 15,000 clones. The V gene is TRBV20-1, the J gene TRBJ2-3, with 11 bases lining up with TRBD2. The receptor's source is a woman aged 18-70 years with a cervical HPV16 infection that either progressed to CIN3+ or cleared (not recorded which). The sample consisted of blood buffy coat. Incomplete CDR3 DNA: TGCAGTGCTAGACTAGCGGGGGGTGGTGATACG. Amino acids: CSARLAGGGDT. The CDR3, in full, reads CSARLAGGGDTQYF.